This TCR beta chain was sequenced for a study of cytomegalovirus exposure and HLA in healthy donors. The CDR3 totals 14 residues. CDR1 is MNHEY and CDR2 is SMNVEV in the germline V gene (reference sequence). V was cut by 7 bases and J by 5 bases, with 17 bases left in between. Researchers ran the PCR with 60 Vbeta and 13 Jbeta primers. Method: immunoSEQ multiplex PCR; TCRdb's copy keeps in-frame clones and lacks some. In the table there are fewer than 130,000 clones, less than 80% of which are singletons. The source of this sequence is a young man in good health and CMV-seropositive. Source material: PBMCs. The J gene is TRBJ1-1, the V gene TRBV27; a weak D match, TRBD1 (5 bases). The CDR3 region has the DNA TGTGCCAGCATCACCTCTTGGGGGGGAACTGAAGCTTTCTTT. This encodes CASITSWGGTEAFF.